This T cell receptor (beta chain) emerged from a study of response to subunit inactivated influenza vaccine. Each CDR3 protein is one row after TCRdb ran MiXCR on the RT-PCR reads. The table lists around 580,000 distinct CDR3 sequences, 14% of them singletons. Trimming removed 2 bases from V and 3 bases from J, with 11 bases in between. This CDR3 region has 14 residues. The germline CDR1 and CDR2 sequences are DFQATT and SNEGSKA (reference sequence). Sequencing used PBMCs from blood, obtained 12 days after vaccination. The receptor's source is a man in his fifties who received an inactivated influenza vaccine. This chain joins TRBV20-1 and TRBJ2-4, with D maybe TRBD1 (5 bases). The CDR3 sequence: CSARLTVNKNIQYF. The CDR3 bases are TGCAGTGCTAGACTGACAGTTAACAAAAACATTCAGTACTTC.